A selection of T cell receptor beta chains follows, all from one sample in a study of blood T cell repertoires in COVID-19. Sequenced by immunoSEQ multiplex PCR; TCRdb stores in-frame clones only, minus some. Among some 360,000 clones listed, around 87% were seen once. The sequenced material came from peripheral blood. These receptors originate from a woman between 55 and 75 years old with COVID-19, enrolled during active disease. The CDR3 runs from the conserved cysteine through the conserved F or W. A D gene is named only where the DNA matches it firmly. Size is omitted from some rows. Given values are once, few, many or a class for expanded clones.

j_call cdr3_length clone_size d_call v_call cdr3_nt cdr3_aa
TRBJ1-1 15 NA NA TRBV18 TGTGCCAGCTCACCGGGGCTGACCCCGAACACTGAAGCTTTCTTT CASSPGLTPNTEAFF
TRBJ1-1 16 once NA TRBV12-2 TGTGCAAGTCGCTTCAGACGGGGGGATCGGAACACTGAAGCTTTCTTT CASRFRRGDRNTEAFF
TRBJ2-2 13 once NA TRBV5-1 TGCGCCAGCAGCTTGGCCGCGACCGGGGAGCTGTTTTTT CASSLAATGELFF
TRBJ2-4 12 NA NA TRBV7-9 TGTGCCAGCAGCTTAGGGGAGGTCCGGTGGTACTTC CASSLGEVRWYF
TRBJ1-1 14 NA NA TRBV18 TGTGCCAGCTCTACAGGCGGAGACCCCACATGGGCTTTCTTT CASSTGGDPTWAFF
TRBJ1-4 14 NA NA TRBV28 TGTGCCAGCAGCCGGGGATCGCAGGGGCGGAAACTGTTTTTT CASSRGSQGRKLFF
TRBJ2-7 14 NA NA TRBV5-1 TGCGCCAGCAGCTTGTATGGGGCTAGGAACGAGCAGTACTTC CASSLYGARNEQYF
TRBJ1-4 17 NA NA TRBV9 TGTGCCAGCAGCCAACTGGACACAAAAACAACTAATGAAAAACTGTTTTTT CASSQLDTKTTNEKLFF
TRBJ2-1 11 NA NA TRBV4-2 TGTGCCAGCAGCCAGAACAGGGAACCGTTCTTC CASSQNREPFF
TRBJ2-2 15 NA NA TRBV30 TGTGCCTGGAGTGTGGGGGCAGTTAACACCGGGGAGCTGTTTTTT CAWSVGAVNTGELFF
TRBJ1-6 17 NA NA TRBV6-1 TGTGCCAGCAGTGCTCCGGGGGGGAGCTCCTATAATTCACCCCTCCACTTT CASSAPGGSSYNSPLHF
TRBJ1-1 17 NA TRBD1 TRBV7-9 TGTGCCAGCAGCTTAGCCCACAGGGGGCAATGGAACACTGAAGCTTTCTTT CASSLAHRGQWNTEAFF
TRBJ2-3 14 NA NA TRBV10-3 TGTGCCATCAGTGAGTCGCGGGGAACAGATACGCAGTATTTT CAISESRGTDTQYF
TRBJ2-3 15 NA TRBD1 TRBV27 TGTGCCAGCACCCAGGGGGCGCGCCGGACAGATACGCAGTATTTT CASTQGARRTDTQYF
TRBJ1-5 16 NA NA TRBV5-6 TGTGCCAGCAGCTTGGTGGGTCAGGGGTTCAATCAGCCCCAGCATTTT CASSLVGQGFNQPQHF
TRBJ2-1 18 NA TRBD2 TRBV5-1 TGCGCCAGCAGCTTGCAACTAGCGGGGGGGCGGCCAACCAATGAGCAGTTCTTC CASSLQLAGGRPTNEQFF
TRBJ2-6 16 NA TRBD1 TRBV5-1 TGCGCCAGCAGCACCGGGACAGGGACTGGGGCCAACGTCCTGACTTTC CASSTGTGTGANVLTF
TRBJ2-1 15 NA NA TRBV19 TGTGCCAGTAGTATGACCCTGGAGCCCTACAATGAGCAGTTCTTC CASSMTLEPYNEQFF